The text below deals with one T cell receptor (beta chain). Its cognate antigen has yet to be identified. The sample holds no much larger clone one base away, and base qualities are not on file. This record comes from a study of blood T cell repertoires in COVID-19 (dated by TCRdb to 2018 to 2020). About the study as a whole: Samples covering the acute and convalescent phases of COVID-19 were provided by collaborators in the United States, Italy and Spain. The material from the prospective study consisted of cDNA or gDNA derived from T cells, B-cell-depleted T cells, or PBMCs. Subjects who had been exposed to COVID-19, were actively infected with it, or had recovered from it provided the deeply sampled blood TCRbeta repertoires that made up the dataset. The repertoires were released in a freely available public database intended as a resource for research on the immune response to SARS-CoV-2. Samples were obtained from the ongoing ImmuneRACE study (first 160 participants) and from over 1,000 subjects provided by 6 global collaborators. A de-identified subject ID, COVID-19 status, age in years and sex were almost always included in the sample metadata. Where available, HLA class I and class II types were obtained from metadata supplied by the sample provider rather than from assay-based typing. Study-wide conclusions, independent of this receptor: Clinical and demographic metadata were provided uncurated, with the amount varying by source and participant.

Whole blood was collected in K2EDTA tubes by collaborating institutions according to the institutions' own protocols. For TCRbeta analysis, collaborators shipped samples in one of three forms: frozen whole blood, isolated PBMCs, or DNA extracted from either of those sample types. The immunoSEQ Assay, a bias-controlled multiplex PCR, was used to amplify TCRbeta CDR3 regions from genomic DNA. In the original analysis: Nucleated cell counts per sample were estimated from amplification of reference gene primers within the assay. To quantify the absolute abundance of each unique TCRbeta CDR3 rearrangement, sequence reads were collapsed and filtered. For each sample, productive Simpson clonality was calculated by taking the square root of Simpson's diversity index across productive rearrangements. TCRdb's version of the immuneACCESS table is confined to in-frame rearrangements and falls short of the full clone set. An unresolved V gene accounts for under half of the shortfall where checked; the remainder is of unknown origin. V and J calls and clone size are those listed in that table; D and trimming were worked out from the DNA. The sample yields approximately 260,000 clones; 70% to 90% were counted once. Approximately 10% of the sample comes from the top ten.

The CDR3 runs 15 residues from the cysteine to the phenylalanine. CDR3 DNA is the only sequence kept; it has 45 bases, read in frame from the first base. Compared with germline, V lacks 1 base and J lacks 1 base; bases without a gene match: 3. The germline V gene (reference sequence) sets CDR1 to LNHDA and CDR2 to SQIVND. The sequence came from a woman in her seventies with acute or convalescent COVID-19. Sequencing was carried out using peripheral blood. In this chain, TRBV19 is recombined with TRBJ1-1; 7 middle bases align to TRBD1. The DNA is TGTGCCAGTAGTATAGGGGCAGGGGGGAACACTGAAGCTTTCTTT. Its protein product is CASSIGAGGNTEAFF.